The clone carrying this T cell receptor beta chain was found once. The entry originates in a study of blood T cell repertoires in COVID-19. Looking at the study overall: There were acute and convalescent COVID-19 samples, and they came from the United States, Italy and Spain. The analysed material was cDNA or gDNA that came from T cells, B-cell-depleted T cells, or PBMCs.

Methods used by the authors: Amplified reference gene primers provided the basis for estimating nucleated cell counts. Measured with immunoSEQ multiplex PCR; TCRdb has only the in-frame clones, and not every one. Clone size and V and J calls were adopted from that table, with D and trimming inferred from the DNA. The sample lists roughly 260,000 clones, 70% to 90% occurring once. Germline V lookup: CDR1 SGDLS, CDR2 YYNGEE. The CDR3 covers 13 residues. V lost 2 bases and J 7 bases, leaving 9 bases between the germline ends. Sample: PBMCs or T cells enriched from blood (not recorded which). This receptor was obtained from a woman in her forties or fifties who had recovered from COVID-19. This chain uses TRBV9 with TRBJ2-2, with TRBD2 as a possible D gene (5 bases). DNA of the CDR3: TGTGCCAGCAGCGTCGGGGTAGGCGGGGAGCTGTTTTTT. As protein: CASSVGVGGELFF.